One T cell receptor (beta chain) is described in this entry. Its target is not known. This entry is derived from a study of identical twins. Study results and caveats: Within monozygotic twins, out-of-frame TCR alpha sharing was underestimated by the models. Out-of-frame alpha sequences common to twins were enriched for low generation probability.

A universal primer site was created by template switching, with the cDNA bearing unique molecular identifiers. MiXCR was run by TCRdb on the 5' RACE reads, yielding one entry per CDR3 protein. The sample shows about 890,000 distinct CDR3 sequences, about 12% of them seen only once. CDR1 WSHSY and CDR2 SAAADI come from the germline V gene. V shed 2 bases and J shed 4 bases, with 11 bases lying between them. The CDR3 is 15 amino acids. These same records also appear under a second study, on yellow fever vaccine responses in identical twins. That study adds: Twins showed a vaccine T cell response that reportedly seemed partly convergent, partly personalized.

The V gene is TRBV10-2, the J gene TRBJ2-2, with D uncertain. Sequencing input: PBMCs. This TCR was sampled from a woman aged 18-35 years in good health. DNA of the CDR3: TGCGCCAGCAGTGAGGTTGCGCGCAGCACCGGGGAGCTGTTTTTT. This translates into CASSEVARSTGELFF.